This entry features one T cell receptor beta chain sequence. The antigen it recognizes is unknown. Base qualities are not provided; no much larger clone lies one nucleotide away. This record belongs to a study of sequential checkpoint blockade in melanoma (dated by TCRdb to the late 2010s). Regarding the research as a whole: In a 1:1 randomization, patients received either first-line nivolumab then ipilimumab (arm A) or ipilimumab then nivolumab (arm B). Both trial sequences were followed by maintenance nivolumab. Study-level results and caveats: Larger, independent patient cohorts are needed to validate the response-prediction model that combines TCR metrics and mutation burden.

The sample's treatment or condition label, decoded: randomized to nivolumab then ipilimumab (arm A) or the reverse (arm B). None of the trial patients had been given prior DNA-damaging chemotherapy. On a FACS Aria II flow cytometer, live CD3+CD8+ cells that were negative for CD19 and CD56 were sorted from thawed PBMCs. The samples were obtained from melanoma patients enrolled in CheckMate 064, an open-label, randomized phase II trial testing sequential checkpoint blockade. Leukapheresis was used to collect peripheral blood mononuclear cells, which were then purified with Ficoll-Paque and frozen in human serum with about 10% DMSO. Immediately after sorting, the purity of the sorted blood CD3+CD8+ cells was confirmed to be >95%, and DNA was then extracted. TCRbeta CDR3 regions were immunosequenced from genomic DNA with the immunoSEQ Assay. Before high-throughput sequencing, the genomic DNA was amplified using bias-controlled multiplex PCR. Regarding the original processing steps: To quantify the absolute abundance of each unique TCRbeta CDR3 region, the sequences were collapsed and filtered. Clonality was defined as 1 minus Pielou's evenness and was calculated using productive rearrangements only. Clones with significantly greater frequencies in on-treatment versus baseline samples were identified using a previously published method. Sourced from immuneACCESS, this table was stored by TCRdb with only in-frame sequences that have V and J called. A share of the clones is absent; for the studies checked, an unresolved V gene accounts for under half, and the remainder has no known explanation. That table supplies the V and J calls and clone size; D and trimming were determined from the DNA. This sample is represented by around 8,500 clones; more than 55% of them were singletons. The ten largest clones capture 15% to 20% of the sample.

The germline V and J ends show losses of 3 bases and 4 bases respectively, and no gene match explains 6 bases of the junction. CDR1 and CDR2 (MDHEN, SYDVKM) derive from the germline V gene. Inclusive of the bounding cysteine and phenylalanine, the CDR3 is 14 residues long. The kept DNA is CDR3 alone, 42 bases in frame from the first base. This specimen was CD8+ T cells sorted from blood (inferred from file names), taken from a patient given nivolumab and ipilimumab in sequence. The chain uses TRBV28 and TRBJ2-7, and 7 junctional nucleotides match TRBD1. The TCR originated in a human donor with melanoma. The DNA reads TGTGCCAGCAGTTTTGGACAGGTCGGGTACGAGCAGTACTTC. Its product reads: CASSFGQVGYEQYF.